These T cell receptor beta chains were read from a single sample in a study of CD8 T cells in ankylosing spondylitis. TCRdb independently ran MiXCR on the 5' RACE reads; one entry per CDR3 protein. The profile shows 350,000 to 550,000 distinct CDR3 sequences, roughly 26% of them singletons. The sequenced sample consisted of blood, either unsorted or a sorted T cell fraction (not recorded which). The receptors come from a male donor with ankylosing spondylitis. Each CDR3 is given with its conserved first and last residue. A D gene is named only where the DNA matches it firmly. A row's size may be missing; if present it is once, few, many or a size class.

-,-,TRBJ1-5,TRBV2,14,TGTGCCAGCAGAGAAGCATATGGCAATCAGCCCCAGCATTTT,CASREAYGNQPQHF
TRBD1,few,TRBJ2-5,TRBV5-1,13,TGCGCCAGCAGCTCAGACAGGGGAGAGACCCAGTACTTC,CASSSDRGETQYF
-,-,TRBJ1-2,TRBV7-2,14,TGTGCCAGCAGCCCGGGTCGGGACCGCTATGGCTACACCTTC,CASSPGRDRYGYTF
-,few,TRBJ2-1,TRBV24-1,18,TGTGCCACCAGTGATTTCAGAGGTGGGGGTGAGACCTACAATGAGCAGTTCTTC,CATSDFRGGGETYNEQFF
TRBD2,few,TRBJ2-7,TRBV12-3/TRBV12-4,14,TGTGCCAGCACCCTATTACTAGCGGACTACGAGCAGTACTTC,CASTLLLADYEQYF
-,few,TRBJ2-1,TRBV11-3,14,TGTGCCAGCCGACCAGCGGAAACCTACAATGAGCAGTTCTTC,CASRPAETYNEQFF
-,few,TRBJ1-5,TRBV20-1,17,TGCAGTGCTAGTGCAGACACCCTTGGCAGGTACAATCAGCCCCAGCATTTT,CSASADTLGRYNQPQHF
-,-,TRBJ2-4,TRBV15,15,TGTGCCACCAGCAGAGAGGGGTCTCGGGGAAACATTCAGTACTTC,CATSREGSRGNIQYF
-,few,TRBJ1-5,TRBV6-5,13,TGTGCCAGCAGTTATGATCGCAATCAGCCCCAGCATTTT,CASSYDRNQPQHF
TRBD1,-,TRBJ2-5,TRBV6-7,15,TGTGCCAGCAGTTGCCCCGGGACAGGGGAAGAGACCCAGTACTTC,CASSCPGTGEETQYF
-,-,TRBJ1-5,TRBV12-3/TRBV12-4,14,TGTGCCAGCAGTACCCAGGACCGTAATCAGCCCCAGCATTTT,CASSTQDRNQPQHF
-,-,TRBJ2-3,TRBV9,14,TGTGCCAGCAGCGCAGTCCGACAGACAGATACGCAGTATTTT,CASSAVRQTDTQYF
-,-,TRBJ1-2,TRBV2,14,TGTGCCAGCCCCAAGGGGGAAGCTAACTATGGCTACACCTTC,CASPKGEANYGYTF
-,-,TRBJ2-1,TRBV24-1,14,TGTGCCACCAGTGTTACCGGGACCCACAATGAGCAGTTCTTC,CATSVTGTHNEQFF
-,-,TRBJ2-5,TRBV27,14,TGTGCCAGCAGTTTATTCCACGGAGGAGAGACCCAGTACTTC,CASSLFHGGETQYF
TRBD2,-,TRBJ2-3,TRBV3-1,16,TGTGCCAGCAGCCAGGCGCTAGCGGGAGTTTTAGATACGCAGTATTTT,CASSQALAGVLDTQYF
-,few,TRBJ2-7,TRBV12-3/TRBV12-4,16,TGTGCCAGCAGCGACACGGGACAAAGGGGTAAAAACGAGCAGTACTTC,CASSDTGQRGKNEQYF
TRBD2,few,TRBJ2-7,TRBV7-2,16,TGTGCCAGCAGCTTAGCACCGACTAGCGGTTCCTACGAGCAGTACTTC,CASSLAPTSGSYEQYF
-,few,TRBJ2-1,TRBV11-3,13,TGTGCCAGCAGCTCTCAACTAGAGAATGAGCAGTTCTTC,CASSSQLENEQFF
TRBD2,-,TRBJ2-4,TRBV13,16,TGTGCCAGCAGCTTCACTAGCGTACTAGCCAAAAACATACAGTACTTC,CASSFTSVLAKNIQYF
-,few,TRBJ1-6,TRBV12-3/TRBV12-4,12,TGTGCCAGCAGTTTGAAAAATTCACCCCTCCACTTT,CASSLKNSPLHF
-,-,TRBJ2-5,TRBV7-9,12,TGTGCCAGCAGCCAAAGAGAAGAGACCCAGTACTTC,CASSQREETQYF
-,-,TRBJ2-1,TRBV20-1,12,TGCAGTGCTAGAGGACTACTGGATGAGCAGTTCTTC,CSARGLLDEQFF
-,-,TRBJ2-5,TRBV2,12,TGTGCCAGCAGTGCAGCCCAAGAGACCCAGTACTTC,CASSAAQETQYF
TRBD2,-,TRBJ2-1,TRBV19,15,TGTGCCAGTAGTATCCAGTCTAGCGGGAGTAATGAGCAGTTCTTC,CASSIQSSGSNEQFF
TRBD2,-,TRBJ2-1,TRBV20-1,13,TGCAGTTCGCAAGGACTAGCGGAGGGGGAGCAGTTCTTC,CSSQGLAEGEQFF
-,few,TRBJ2-5,TRBV9,13,TGTGCCAGCAGCGTCGCCCAAAGGGAGACCCAGTACTTC,CASSVAQRETQYF
-,few,TRBJ1-1,TRBV20-1,12,TGCAGTGCTAGATCAGGGTACACTGAAGCTTTCTTT,CSARSGYTEAFF
TRBD2,-,TRBJ2-5,TRBV19,14,TGTGCCAGTAGTAAAACTAGCGCGCAAGAGACCCAGTACTTC,CASSKTSAQETQYF
TRBD2,-,TRBJ2-1,TRBV7-8,18,TGTGCCAGCAGCTTAGTGGGGGTAGCGGGAATATCCTACAATGAGCAGTTCTTC,CASSLVGVAGISYNEQFF
TRBD1,-,TRBJ1-4,TRBV16,17,TGTGCCAGCAGCCGCGGATCGGACAGGGGACTAAATGAAAAACTGTTTTTT,CASSRGSDRGLNEKLFF
TRBD1,-,TRBJ2-2,TRBV3-1,14,TGTGCCAGCAGGACCAGGGGGCAGGGCGGGGAGCTGTTTTTT,CASRTRGQGGELFF
TRBD1,few,TRBJ2-7,TRBV6-1,14,TGTGCCAGCACCCGGACAGGGGGCACCTACGAGCAGTACTTC,CASTRTGGTYEQYF
TRBD2,-,TRBJ2-5,TRBV20-1,16,TGCAGTGCTAGACCCAGACTAGCGGGAGTTAGTGAGACCCAGTACTTC,CSARPRLAGVSETQYF
-,few,TRBJ1-5,TRBV12-3/TRBV12-4,12,TGTGCCAGCAGCCGACATAATCAGCCCCAGCATTTT,CASSRHNQPQHF
-,-,TRBJ1-1,TRBV7-9,15,TGTGCCAGCAGCTTACTAGCAGTAGGGAACACTGAAGCTTTCTTT,CASSLLAVGNTEAFF
-,few,TRBJ2-1,TRBV9,14,TGTGCCAGCAGCGCAGACAGCTACGACAATGAGCAGTTCTTC,CASSADSYDNEQFF
TRBD2,-,TRBJ2-7,TRBV29-1,13,TGCAGCGTAGGACTAGCGGGAGGCCACGAGCAGTACTTC,CSVGLAGGHEQYF
-,-,TRBJ1-2,TRBV29-1,13,TGCAGCGTTGAAATGCGGCTCGGGTATGGCTACACCTTC,CSVEMRLGYGYTF
-,-,TRBJ1-1,TRBV20-1,17,TGCAGGGTTGGGGGACGGGGGCGAGGTAGTCGGGACACTGAAGCTTTCTTT,CRVGGRGRGSRDTEAFF
TRBD2,-,TRBJ2-1,TRBV7-8,15,TGTGCCAGCAGCTCCTCGGGACTAGCGGCGACTGAGCAGTTCTTC,CASSSSGLAATEQFF
-,-,TRBJ1-1,TRBV10-3,14,TGTGCCATCTCCCTACAGGCCCTGAACACTGAAGCTTTCTTT,CAISLQALNTEAFF
-,few,TRBJ2-1,TRBV20-1,13,TGCAGTGCTCAGTTATATGTTGAGAATGAGCAGTTCTTC,CSAQLYVENEQFF
TRBD2,-,TRBJ2-3,TRBV25-1,14,TGTGCCAGCAGTGTAGCGGGAGCGGCGGGTACGCAGTATTTT,CASSVAGAAGTQYF
TRBD1,few,TRBJ1-4,TRBV3-1,14,TGTGCCAGCAGCCATGGACAGGACCGAGGAAAACTGTTTTTT,CASSHGQDRGKLFF
-,-,TRBJ2-1,TRBV3-1,17,TGTGCCAGCAGCCACCCCGAAGGGCCAAGGTCCTACAATGAGCAGTTCTTC,CASSHPEGPRSYNEQFF
-,few,TRBJ1-3,TRBV29-1,13,TGCAGCGTTTTCCGGCAGGGAGGAAACACCATATATTTT,CSVFRQGGNTIYF
TRBD1,-,TRBJ2-1,TRBV5-1,13,TGCGCCAGCAGCGCGACAGGGAGCAATGAGCAGTTCTTC,CASSATGSNEQFF
-,few,TRBJ1-4,TRBV5-1,16,TGCGCCAGCAGTAGGACGGGAGATGCAACTAATGAAAAACTGTTTTTT,CASSRTGDATNEKLFF
-,few,TRBJ2-2,TRBV10-2,15,TGCGCCAGCAGTGAGTCGAGACAGGTTACCGGGGAGCTGTTTTTT,CASSESRQVTGELFF
-,-,TRBJ2-5,TRBV5-1,14,TGCGCCAGCAGCTTGGCCGGGGAAAGGGAGACCCAGTACTTC,CASSLAGERETQYF
-,few,TRBJ1-1,TRBV20-1,16,TGCAGTGCTAGAATTCGCGGGGGCTATGAGAACACTGAAGCTTTCTTT,CSARIRGGYENTEAFF
-,few,TRBJ2-1,TRBV29-1,13,TGCAGCGTTGAAGAAGGCTTAGGGAATGAGCAGTTCTTC,CSVEEGLGNEQFF
TRBD1,-,TRBJ2-3,TRBV20-1,16,TGCAGTGCTACCACCCCGGGACAGGGTTACACAGATACGCAGTATTTT,CSATTPGQGYTDTQYF
-,-,TRBJ1-5,TRBV10-3,13,TGTGCCATCACCAACCGGGAGGAACAGCCCCAGCATTTT,CAITNREEQPQHF